The rows below give T cell receptor beta chains drawn from one sample of a study of T-cell memory formation after mild COVID-19. One entry per CDR3 protein results from TCRdb running MiXCR on the 5' RACE reads. The sample has about 430,000 distinct CDR3 sequences, approximately 18% seen once. The specimen sequenced was PBMCs or a T cell subset sorted from them (not recorded which). Receptor source: a man between 18 and 29 years old who had mild COVID-19 (a few samples of this study predate the infection). Cell type and time point are not known. Each CDR3 is given with its conserved first and last residue. The D gene is left open where the match is weak. The listing skips clone size in some rows; elsewhere it reads once, few, many or a size class.

d_call clone_size j_call v_call cdr3_aa cdr3_nt
TRBD1 few TRBJ2-2 TRBV20-1 CSARPWDRGNTGELFF TGCAGTGCTAGACCTTGGGACAGGGGGAACACCGGGGAGCTGTTTTTT
NA few TRBJ2-1 TRBV6-2/TRBV6-3 CASSYPGLGNEQFF TGTGCCAGCAGTTACCCGGGCTTGGGTAATGAGCAGTTCTTC
TRBD1 NA TRBJ2-3 TRBV15 CATSRAPGGMTDTQYF TGTGCCACCAGCAGAGCCCCAGGGGGAATGACAGATACGCAGTATTTT
TRBD1 few TRBJ2-3 TRBV6-4 CASSGQGAHTDTQYF TGTGCCAGCAGTGGACAGGGGGCTCACACAGATACGCAGTATTTT
NA NA TRBJ1-1 TRBV29-1 CSVEESGVHTEAFF TGCAGCGTTGAAGAATCAGGAGTGCACACTGAAGCTTTCTTT
NA NA TRBJ2-1 TRBV6-6 CASRKPGTPGLAAYNEQFF TGTGCCAGCAGAAAACCCGGGACACCGGGCTTAGCCGCCTACAATGAGCAGTTCTTC
TRBD1 NA TRBJ2-3 TRBV5-1 CASSWTGYADTQYF TGCGCCAGCAGCTGGACAGGGTACGCAGATACGCAGTATTTT
NA NA TRBJ2-3 TRBV3-1 CASSHARTSTDTQYF TGTGCCAGCAGCCACGCCCGTACTAGCACAGATACGCAGTATTTT
NA few TRBJ1-2 TRBV20-1 CSASLRDTYGYTF TGCAGTGCTAGCCTCCGGGACACCTATGGCTACACCTTC
TRBD1 NA TRBJ2-5 TRBV7-2 CASSTRQGRETQYF TGTGCCAGCAGCACCCGACAGGGGCGGGAGACCCAGTACTTC
NA NA TRBJ2-3 TRBV9 CASSVLGGASTDTQYF TGTGCCAGCAGCGTCCTAGGCGGGGCTAGCACAGATACGCAGTATTTT
NA NA TRBJ2-1 TRBV29-1 CSVDRVVASEQFF TGCAGCGTTGATCGGGTCGTTGCCTCTGAGCAGTTCTTC
NA NA TRBJ1-3 TRBV27 CASSLSVNPGNTIYF TGTGCCAGCAGTTTATCCGTGAACCCTGGAAACACCATATATTTT
TRBD1 NA TRBJ2-7 TRBV18 CASSPGTGRSYEQYF TGTGCCAGCTCACCCGGGACAGGGCGAAGCTACGAGCAGTACTTC
NA NA TRBJ2-3 TRBV6-5 CASSRVVGADTQYF TGTGCCAGCAGCCGTGTTGTGGGTGCAGATACGCAGTATTTT
NA few TRBJ1-6 TRBV4-1 CASSQEGVGDNSPLHF TGCGCCAGCAGCCAAGAAGGGGTCGGGGATAATTCACCCCTCCACTTT
NA few TRBJ1-2 TRBV6-5 CASRRLSNYGYTF TGTGCCAGCAGACGACTTTCAAACTATGGCTACACCTTC
NA NA TRBJ2-3 TRBV21-1 CASTPPRDDADTQYF TGTGCCAGCACCCCCCCCCGGGATGACGCAGATACGCAGTATTTT
TRBD1 few TRBJ2-1 TRBV7-9 CASISSTGASYNEQFF TGTGCCAGCATCTCTTCGACAGGGGCCTCCTACAATGAGCAGTTCTTC
TRBD2 once TRBJ2-3 TRBV6-2/TRBV6-3 CASSPVAGGQRDTQYF TGTGCCAGCAGTCCAGTCGCGGGGGGGCAGAGAGATACGCAGTATTTT
NA many TRBJ2-1 TRBV11-1 CASSPNRDYNEQFF TGTGCCAGCAGCCCAAACAGGGACTACAATGAGCAGTTCTTC
NA NA TRBJ1-1 TRBV7-2 CASSLGLTFTEAFF TGTGCCAGCAGCTTAGGCTTGACATTCACTGAAGCTTTCTTT
TRBD2 few TRBJ2-3 TRBV29-1 CSVASGATWGNLDTQYF TGCAGCGTTGCCAGCGGGGCGACGTGGGGGAACTTGGATACGCAGTATTTT
NA NA TRBJ2-1 TRBV20-1 CSARGRDYNEQFF TGCAGTGCTAGAGGCCGGGACTACAATGAGCAGTTCTTC
NA few TRBJ1-6 TRBV15 CATSTTGVYNSPLHF TGTGCCACCAGCACGACAGGAGTGTATAATTCACCCCTCCACTTT
NA NA TRBJ1-1 TRBV7-9 CASSLEDRMAFF TGTGCCAGCAGCTTGGAGGACAGAATGGCTTTCTTT
NA NA TRBJ1-1 TRBV19 CASSMGLRLLNTEAFF TGTGCCAGTAGTATGGGGTTGCGGCTTCTGAACACTGAAGCTTTCTTT
NA few TRBJ1-1 TRBV5-6 CASSFISQGASDTEAFF TGTGCCAGCAGCTTCATCTCTCAAGGGGCAAGCGACACTGAAGCTTTCTTT
NA NA TRBJ1-2 TRBV29-1 CSVVRGGSYTF TGCAGCGTTGTTCGCGGCGGAAGCTACACCTTC
NA few TRBJ1-1 TRBV28 CASRAGVNTEAFF TGTGCCAGCAGAGCAGGGGTGAACACTGAAGCTTTCTTT
TRBD2 few TRBJ2-2 TRBV4-2 CASTPGGRSTGELFF TGTGCCAGCACCCCGGGGGGGAGATCCACCGGGGAGCTGTTTTTT
TRBD2 NA TRBJ2-5 TRBV6-5 CASRAGGRQTQYF TGTGCCAGCAGGGCGGGGGGCCGCCAGACCCAGTACTTC
NA many TRBJ2-4 TRBV6-6 CASQPRDGKNIQYF TGTGCCAGTCAACCCCGGGACGGTAAAAACATTCAGTACTTC
NA NA TRBJ1-2 TRBV28 CASSSVGNGYTF TGTGCCAGCAGTTCGGTAGGGAATGGCTACACCTTC
NA few TRBJ2-1 TRBV28 CASRFTGIYNEQFF TGTGCCAGCCGGTTTACAGGGATCTACAATGAGCAGTTCTTC